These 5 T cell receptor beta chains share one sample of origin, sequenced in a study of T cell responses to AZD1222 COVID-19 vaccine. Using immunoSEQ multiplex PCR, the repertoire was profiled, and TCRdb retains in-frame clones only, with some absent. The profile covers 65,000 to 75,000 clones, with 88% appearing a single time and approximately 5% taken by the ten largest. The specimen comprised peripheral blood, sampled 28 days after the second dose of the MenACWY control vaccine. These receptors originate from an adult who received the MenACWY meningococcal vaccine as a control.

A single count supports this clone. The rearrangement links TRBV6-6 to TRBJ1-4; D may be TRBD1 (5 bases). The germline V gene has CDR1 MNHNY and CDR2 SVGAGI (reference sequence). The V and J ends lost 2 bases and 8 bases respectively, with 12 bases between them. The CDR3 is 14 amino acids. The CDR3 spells CASSYRDGSEKLFF. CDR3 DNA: TGTGCCAGCAGTTACCGGGACGGGTCGGAAAAACTGTTTTTT.

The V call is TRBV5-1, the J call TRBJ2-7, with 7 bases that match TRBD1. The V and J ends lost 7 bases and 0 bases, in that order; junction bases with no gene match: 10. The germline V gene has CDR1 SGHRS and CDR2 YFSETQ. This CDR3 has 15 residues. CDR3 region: CASGGITGASYEQYF. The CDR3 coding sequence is TGCGCCAGCGGAGGTATTACAGGGGCCTCCTACGAGCAGTACTTC.

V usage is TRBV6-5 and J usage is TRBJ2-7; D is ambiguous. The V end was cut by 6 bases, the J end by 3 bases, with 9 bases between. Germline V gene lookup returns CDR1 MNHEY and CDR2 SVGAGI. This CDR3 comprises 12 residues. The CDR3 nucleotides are TGTGCCAGCAGCGTCACTAACTACGAGCAGTACTTC. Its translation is CASSVTNYEQYF.

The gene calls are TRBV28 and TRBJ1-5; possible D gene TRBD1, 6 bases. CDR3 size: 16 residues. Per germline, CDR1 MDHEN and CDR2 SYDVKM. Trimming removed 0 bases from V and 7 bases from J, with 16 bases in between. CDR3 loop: CASSLWGGRAYQPQHF. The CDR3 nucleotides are TGTGCCAGCAGTTTATGGGGGGGCAGGGCGTACCAGCCCCAGCATTTT.

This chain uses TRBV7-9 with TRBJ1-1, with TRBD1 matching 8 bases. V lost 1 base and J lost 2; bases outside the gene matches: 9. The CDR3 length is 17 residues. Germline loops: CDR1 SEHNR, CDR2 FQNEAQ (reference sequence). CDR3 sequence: CASSLGGTGAGNTEAFF. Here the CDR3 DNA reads TGTGCCAGCAGCTTAGGGGGGACAGGAGCCGGTAACACTGAAGCTTTCTTT.